This T cell receptor (beta chain) originates from a study of shared clonotypes between healthy human individuals. Across the study: Each donor's CD8 memory used one plate, CD8 naive two, each CD4 subset three.

Regarding this clone: The antigen remains unidentified.

TCRdb keeps only in-frame clones here, not all; method: immunoSEQ multiplex PCR. The sample has 1,500,000 or so clones; 96% are singletons. Whole-study findings and limits: The study's rarefaction showed incomplete sorted-subset sequencing despite large depth. The study found lower generation probabilities in non-shared clonotypes than in those shared by all four donors. Generally, estimated richness proved larger in naive subsets than it did in memory subsets.

J was trimmed by 2 bases and V by 4 bases; bases with no gene match: 5. CDR1 is SGHAT, CDR2 FQNNGV, per germline. The CDR3 is 15 amino acids. Sequenced material: naive CD4+ T cells sorted from blood. Subset specified: CD45RA+ positively selected. The clonotype comes from a man younger than 40 in good health. The genes are TRBV11-2 and TRBJ2-7; 10 bases align to TRBD2. The CDR3 DNA reads TGTGCCAGCAGCTATCGACTAGCGGGCGCCTACGAGCAGTACTTC. This gives the protein CASSYRLAGAYEQYF.